Each of the 8 T cell receptor beta chains below was sequenced from the same sample in a study of T cell responses to AZD1222 COVID-19 vaccine. Sequencing was performed with immunoSEQ multiplex PCR; in TCRdb, only in-frame clones are kept and a portion is missing. The profile shows approximately 92,000 clones, 91% of them singletons. The source was peripheral blood, collected on day 0 of AZD1222 vaccination. These receptors were obtained from an adult in good health.

The chain is built from TRBV3-1 (or the pseudogene TRBV3-2) and TRBJ2-4, with D perhaps TRBD2 (6 bases). The CDR3 has 15 residues. Germline CDR1 reads LGHDT; CDR2 reads YNNKEL (reference sequence). V was shortened by 1 base and J by 2 bases, with 9 bases between the two germline ends. The CDR3 DNA sequence: TGTGCCAGCAGCCAAGTCGGGGGATCCAAAAACATTCAGTACTTC. Protein sequence: CASSQVGGSKNIQYF.

This sequence joins TRBV5-6 and TRBJ1-3; no firm D call. From germline, CDR1 is SGHDT and CDR2 YYEEEE. This CDR3 has 15 amino acids. The ends were cut back, 1 base at V and 0 bases at J, with 8 bases in the middle. The CDR3 DNA reads TGTGCCAGCAGCTTGTTCCGGGTCTCTGGAAACACCATATATTTT. Translation: CASSLFRVSGNTIYF.

The sample holds a few counts of this clone. The chain carries TRBV19 and TRBJ2-7; possibly TRBD2 for D (7 bases). Germline lookup yields CDR1 LNHDA and CDR2 SQIVND (reference sequence). The V and J ends lost 8 bases and 0 bases respectively, with 14 bases between them. The CDR3 extends over 14 amino acids. The chain's CDR3 is CASHPGGPSYEQYF. The DNA of the CDR3 is TGTGCCAGTCACCCCGGGGGGCCCTCCTACGAGCAGTACTTC.

The chain combines TRBV19 with TRBJ1-5, with TRBD1 as a possible D gene (6 bases). V shed 5 bases and J shed 2 bases, with 19 bases lying between them. The CDR3 totals 17 residues. CDR1 is LNHDA, CDR2 SQIVND, per germline (reference sequence). The CDR3 DNA sequence: TGTGCCAGTAGTTTACAGGGTCCGGTGTATGGCAATCAGCCCCAGCATTTT. Protein sequence: CASSLQGPVYGNQPQHF.

By frequency in the sample, this clone is medium-sized. The chain links TRBV2 to TRBJ2-7; D remains unclear. The germline V gene encodes CDR1 SNHLY and CDR2 FYNNEI. V shed 2 bases and J shed 2 bases, with 10 bases lying between them. CDR3 length: 14 amino acids. Here the CDR3 reads CASSEFPEAYEQYF. The DNA of the CDR3 is TGTGCCAGCAGTGAATTTCCGGAAGCCTACGAGCAGTACTTC.

J is TRBJ2-1 and V is TRBV9; 12 bases are shared with TRBD2. V shed 1 base and J 6 bases; nucleotides not matched to a gene: 14. The CDR3 has 19 residues. Germline CDR1 and CDR2: SGDLS and YYNGEE. In DNA, the CDR3 is TGTGCCAGCAGCGTATCCCTGACTAGCGGGGGCTTATCGGGCAATGAGCAGTTCTTC. Its translation is CASSVSLTSGGLSGNEQFF.

The chain employs TRBV5-1 and TRBJ2-7, with D possibly TRBD1 on 5 matching bases. Germline V gene sequence: CDR1 SGHRS, CDR2 YFSETQ. This CDR3 has 14 residues. V dropped 7 bases and J dropped 3 bases, with 17 bases sitting between them. CDR3 sequence (DNA): TGCGCCAGCTCTCTCCAGGACAAACGCTACGAGCAGTACTTC. Translating it yields CASSLQDKRYEQYF. The full variable domain, in which reference TRBV5-1 and TRBJ2-7 provide the parts outside the CDR3, is KAGVTQTPRYLIKTRGQQVTLSCSPISGHRSVSWYQQTPGQGLQFLFEYFSETQRNKGNFPGRFSGRQFSNSRSEMNVSTLELGDSALYLCASSLQDKRYEQYFGPGTRLTVT.

The chain recombines TRBV5-8 with TRBJ2-5, with D possibly matching TRBD2 (7 bases). CDR3 size: 17 residues. V lost 7 bases, J lost 4 bases, and 26 bases lay in between. The germline gives CDR1 SGHTS, CDR2 YDEGEE. As DNA, the CDR3 is TGTGCCAGCTCTCCCGTAGGGGGGGGCCTGAGAGGAGAGACCCAGTACTTC. It is translated as CASSPVGGGLRGETQYF.